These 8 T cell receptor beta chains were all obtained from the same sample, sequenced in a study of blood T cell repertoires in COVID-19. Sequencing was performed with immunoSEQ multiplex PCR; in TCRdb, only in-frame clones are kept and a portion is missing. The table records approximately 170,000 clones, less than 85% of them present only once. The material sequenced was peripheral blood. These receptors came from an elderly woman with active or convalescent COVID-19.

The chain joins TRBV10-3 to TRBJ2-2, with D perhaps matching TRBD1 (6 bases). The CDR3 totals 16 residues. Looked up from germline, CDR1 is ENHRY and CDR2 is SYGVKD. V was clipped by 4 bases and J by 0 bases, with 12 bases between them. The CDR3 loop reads CAISAGQSSNTGELFF. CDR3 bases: TGTGCCATCAGTGCCGGACAGAGTTCGAACACCGGGGAGCTGTTTTTT.

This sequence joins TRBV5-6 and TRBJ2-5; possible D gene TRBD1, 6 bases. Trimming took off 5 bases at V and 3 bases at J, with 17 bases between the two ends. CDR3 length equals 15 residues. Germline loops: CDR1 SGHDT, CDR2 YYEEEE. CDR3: CASRLRGTQKETQYF. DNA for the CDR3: TGTGCCAGCAGGTTGAGAGGGACACAGAAAGAGACCCAGTACTTC.

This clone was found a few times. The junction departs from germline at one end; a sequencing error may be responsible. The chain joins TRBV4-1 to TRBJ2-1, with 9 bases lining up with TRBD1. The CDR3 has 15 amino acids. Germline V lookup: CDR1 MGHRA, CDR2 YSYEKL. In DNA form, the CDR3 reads TGCGCCAGCAGAAACCGGGACAGGGTCACGAATGGGCAGTTCTTC. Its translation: CASRNRDRVTNGQFF.

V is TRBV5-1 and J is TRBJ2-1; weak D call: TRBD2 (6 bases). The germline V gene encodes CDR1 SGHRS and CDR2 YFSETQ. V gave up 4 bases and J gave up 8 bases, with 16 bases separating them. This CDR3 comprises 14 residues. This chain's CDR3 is CASSPSTSFDEQFF. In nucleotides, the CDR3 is TGCGCCAGCAGCCCCTCCACTAGCTTTGATGAGCAGTTCTTC.

The CDR3, as DNA: TGCGCCAGCAGCTCGGACAGCCGCACAGATACGCAGTATTTT. Amino acids: CASSSDSRTDTQYF. The genes are TRBV5-1 and TRBJ2-3; D may be TRBD1 (6 bases). The CDR3 has 14 amino acids. The V end lost 3 bases, the J end lost 1 base, and 9 bases lay between the germline ends. In germline, CDR1 is SGHRS, CDR2 YFSETQ.

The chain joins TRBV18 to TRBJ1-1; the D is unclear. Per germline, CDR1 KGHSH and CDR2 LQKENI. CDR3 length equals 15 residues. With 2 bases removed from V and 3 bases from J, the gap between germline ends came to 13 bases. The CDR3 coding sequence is TGTGCCAGCTCACCAGGGCAGACGGTGGACACTGAAGCTTTCTTT. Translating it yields CASSPGQTVDTEAFF.

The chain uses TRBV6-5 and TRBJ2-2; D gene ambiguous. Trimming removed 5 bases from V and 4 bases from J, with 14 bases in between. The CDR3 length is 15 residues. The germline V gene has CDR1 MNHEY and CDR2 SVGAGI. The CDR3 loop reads CASSKTPPGTGELFF. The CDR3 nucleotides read TGTGCCAGCAGTAAGACCCCTCCGGGCACCGGGGAGCTGTTTTTT.

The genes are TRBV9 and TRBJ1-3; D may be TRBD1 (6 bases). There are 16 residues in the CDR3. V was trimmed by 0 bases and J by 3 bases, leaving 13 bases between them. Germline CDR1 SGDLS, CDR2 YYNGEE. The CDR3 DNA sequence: TGTGCCAGCAGCGTAGCCAAAGGGGGGGATGGAAACACCATATATTTT. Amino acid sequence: CASSVAKGGDGNTIYF. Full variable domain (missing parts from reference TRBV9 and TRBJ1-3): DSGVTQTPKHLITATGQRVTLRCSPRSGDLSVYWYQQSLDQGLQFLIQYYNGEERAKGNILERFSAQQFPDLHSELNLSSLELGDSALYFCASSVAKGGDGNTIYFGEGSWLTVV.